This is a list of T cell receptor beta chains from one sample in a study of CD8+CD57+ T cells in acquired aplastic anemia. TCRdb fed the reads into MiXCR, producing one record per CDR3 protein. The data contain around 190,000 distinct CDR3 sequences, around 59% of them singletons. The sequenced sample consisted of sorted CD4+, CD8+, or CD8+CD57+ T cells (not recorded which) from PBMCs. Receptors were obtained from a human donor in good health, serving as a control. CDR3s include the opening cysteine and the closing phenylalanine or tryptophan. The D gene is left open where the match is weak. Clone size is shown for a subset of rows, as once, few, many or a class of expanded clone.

TGTGCCAGCAGTTACTCGACTAGTTCGCATGAGCAGTTCTTC | CASSYSTSSHEQFF | NA | NA | TRBV6-6 | 14 | TRBJ2-1
TGTGCCAGCAGTTACCTAGCGGGGGGAATGAAGGAAGATACGCAGTATTTT | CASSYLAGGMKEDTQYF | NA | TRBD2 | TRBV2 | 17 | TRBJ2-3
TGCGCCAGCAGACCCCACCCCACCCTAGCCTACGAGCAGTACTTC | CASRPHPTLAYEQYF | many | NA | TRBV5-1 | 15 | TRBJ2-7
TGCGCCAGCAGCAACCGGGCCTACACAGATACGCAGTATTTT | CASSNRAYTDTQYF | many | NA | TRBV5-1 | 14 | TRBJ2-3
TGTGCCAGCAGCTTAGCGTGGGGACGGTATTACTCTGGAAACACCATATATTTT | CASSLAWGRYYSGNTIYF | once | NA | TRBV7-3 | 18 | TRBJ1-3
TGCAGCGTTGAATCCGGGAACACTGAAGCTTTCTTT | CSVESGNTEAFF | NA | NA | TRBV29-1 | 12 | TRBJ1-1
TGCAGCGTTGTCGGGGCCGACCGCCACACCTTC | CSVVGADRHTF | NA | NA | TRBV29-1 | 11 | TRBJ1-2
TGTGCCAGTAGTCCCCATCTTACAGGGGGTCTCTACAATGAGCAGTTCTTC | CASSPHLTGGLYNEQFF | NA | TRBD1 | TRBV19 | 17 | TRBJ2-1
TGTGCCAGCAGCAGGGACAGGTTGCTCCTCCACTTT | CASSRDRLLLHF | NA | TRBD1 | TRBV7-9 | 12 | TRBJ1-6
TGTGCCAGCAGCCTCCTGGACAGGGTGGGAGATACGCAGTATTTT | CASSLLDRVGDTQYF | NA | TRBD1 | TRBV7-2 | 15 | TRBJ2-3
TGTGCCAGCAGCCAGAGAGGGGAGTCCTACGAGCAGTACTTC | CASSQRGESYEQYF | NA | NA | TRBV14 | 14 | TRBJ2-7
TGTGCCAGCAGTTTACGATCCCGCCGGGTGGACGGAGAGACCCAGTACTTC | CASSLRSRRVDGETQYF | NA | NA | TRBV28 | 17 | TRBJ2-5
TGTGCCAGCTCACCGCCCGTCTCGCAGGGACTCTACAATGAGCAGTTCTTC | CASSPPVSQGLYNEQFF | few | NA | TRBV18 | 17 | TRBJ2-1
TGTGCCAGCAGCCCCCTCCAAGAGACCCAGTACTTC | CASSPLQETQYF | NA | NA | TRBV11-2 | 12 | TRBJ2-5
TGTGCCAGTAGTATCCTCTATCAGCCCCAGCATTTT | CASSILYQPQHF | NA | NA | TRBV19 | 12 | TRBJ1-5
TGTGCCAGCAGTTACTTGGGACAGGGACAAGAGACCCAGTACTTC | CASSYLGQGQETQYF | few | TRBD1 | TRBV6-6 | 15 | TRBJ2-5
TGTGCCAGCAGTTACGACATGGGACAACCGAATGAAAAACTGTTTTTT | CASSYDMGQPNEKLFF | NA | NA | TRBV7-3 | 16 | TRBJ1-4
TGTGCCAGCAGTAAGACTAGGGTGGCAGATACGCAGTATTTT | CASSKTRVADTQYF | NA | NA | TRBV7-2 | 14 | TRBJ2-3
TGTGCCAGCAGTTACGACAGCTCCTCCTACAATGAGCAGTTCTTC | CASSYDSSSYNEQFF | many | NA | TRBV6-5 | 15 | TRBJ2-1
TGTGCCAGCAGTTTCCGAGGCGCTAGCAATCAGCCCCAGCATTTT | CASSFRGASNQPQHF | many | NA | TRBV6-6 | 15 | TRBJ1-5
TGTGCCAGCAGTCCCAGGGTGTCGGATGGCTACACCTTC | CASSPRVSDGYTF | NA | NA | TRBV7-2 | 13 | TRBJ1-2
TGTGCCACACGTTCCTCTGTTTCCCCTCGTTTTGGCTACACCTTC | CATRSSVSPRFGYTF | many | NA | TRBV10-3 | 15 | TRBJ1-2
TGTGCCAGCAGCACTCACAGCGATCGCTCCTATAATTCACCCCTCCACTTT | CASSTHSDRSYNSPLHF | NA | NA | TRBV7-6 | 17 | TRBJ1-6
TGTGCCACCAGCAGCCCTATTCTAGCGGGGGGCTATGAGCAGTTCTTC | CATSSPILAGGYEQFF | NA | TRBD2 | TRBV15 | 16 | TRBJ2-1
TGCGCCAGCAGCTTGGGACAGAGTAATTCACCCCTCCACTTT | CASSLGQSNSPLHF | many | NA | TRBV5-1 | 14 | TRBJ1-6
TGTGCCAGCAGTCAGGGGGAGAGAGGCTACGAGCAGTACTTC | CASSQGERGYEQYF | NA | TRBD1 | TRBV25-1 | 14 | TRBJ2-7
TGCAGTGCTATCAGGGGAGGGGGAGAGACCCAGTACTTC | CSAIRGGGETQYF | NA | NA | TRBV20-1 | 13 | TRBJ2-5
TGTGCCAGCAGCCTCCTGGCAGGGGTTGGAAACACCGGGGAGCTGTTTTTT | CASSLLAGVGNTGELFF | NA | NA | TRBV7-2 | 17 | TRBJ2-2
TGTGCCAGCAGGACATCAAACAGGGGGCTCAGCGAGCAGTACTTC | CASRTSNRGLSEQYF | many | TRBD1 | TRBV3-1 | 15 | TRBJ2-7
TGCGCCAGCAGCTATGGGACAGTTAATGAGCAGTATTTT | CASSYGTVNEQYF | few | TRBD1 | TRBV5-1 | 13 | TRBJ2-3
TGTGCCAGCAGTTTTTACGGACTCTTTGGAAACACCACATATTTT | CASSFYGLFGNTTYF | NA | NA | TRBV12-3/TRBV12-4 | 15 | TRBJ1-3
TGTGCCAGCAGGATGGGTAGGGCTAACGAGCAGTACTTC | CASRMGRANEQYF | few | NA | TRBV13 | 13 | TRBJ2-7
TGTGCCAGCAGTGAATCGGGGCCATACACTGAAGCTTTCTTT | CASSESGPYTEAFF | many | NA | TRBV25-1 | 14 | TRBJ1-1
TGTGCCTGGACTGGACAGGCGAACACTGAAGCTTTCTTT | CAWTGQANTEAFF | many | TRBD1 | TRBV30 | 13 | TRBJ1-1
TGTGCCAGCAGTGATCAGGGAGCTAACTATGGCTACACCTTC | CASSDQGANYGYTF | NA | NA | TRBV25-1 | 14 | TRBJ1-2
TGCAGTGCTAGAGATTTTACTAGCGGGGCACAAACCCTCCAAGAGACCCAGTACTTC | CSARDFTSGAQTLQETQYF | NA | TRBD2 | TRBV20-1 | 19 | TRBJ2-5
TGTGCCAGCAGTTCCCTAAAAACAGGCTTTTCACCCCTCCACTTT | CASSSLKTGFSPLHF | many | NA | TRBV28 | 15 | TRBJ1-6
TGCGCCAGCATGCTCTCACAGGGGTCCTACAATGAGCAGTTCTTC | CASMLSQGSYNEQFF | many | TRBD1 | TRBV5-1 | 15 | TRBJ2-1
TGTGCCAGCTGTCGACGACAGGGAAACACTGAAGCTTTCTTT | CASCRRQGNTEAFF | many | TRBD1 | TRBV6-2/TRBV6-3 | 14 | TRBJ1-1
TGCGCCAGCAGTGGCCCCCGACTAGTTTACACCGGGGAGCTGTTTTTT | CASSGPRLVYTGELFF | few | NA | TRBV5-1 | 16 | TRBJ2-2
TGTGCCAGCAGCCAAGCCCTGTCGACAGTGGCAGGGCAAGATACGCAGTATTTT | CASSQALSTVAGQDTQYF | many | NA | TRBV4-2 | 18 | TRBJ2-3
TGTGCCAGCAGCCCCCCACCCCGCAGCTATGGCTACACCTTC | CASSPPPRSYGYTF | NA | NA | TRBV9 | 14 | TRBJ1-2
TGTGCCACCAGTGACGGGACAGGGGAGGGCGAGCAGTACTTC | CATSDGTGEGEQYF | NA | TRBD1 | TRBV24-1 | 14 | TRBJ2-7
TGTGCCACCAGCAGGGGCTCCAGCCAAGAGACCCAGTACTTC | CATSRGSSQETQYF | many | NA | TRBV15 | 14 | TRBJ2-5
TGTGCCACCAGCCGGTCCAGGGGGAACACCGGGGAGCTGTTTTTT | CATSRSRGNTGELFF | NA | NA | TRBV15 | 15 | TRBJ2-2
TGTGCCAGCAGCTTAGCACCGAGCTCCTACAATGAGCAGTTCTTC | CASSLAPSSYNEQFF | many | NA | TRBV11-2 | 15 | TRBJ2-1
TGCGCCAGCAGCTTGGGACGGACAGCCCGAAAGCACTATGGCTACACCTTC | CASSLGRTARKHYGYTF | NA | NA | TRBV5-1 | 17 | TRBJ1-2
TGTGCCATCAGTGTGTCTTTAGCGGAATACTACGAGCAGTACTTC | CAISVSLAEYYEQYF | NA | NA | TRBV10-3 | 15 | TRBJ2-7
TGTGCTAGTGGTTCCAGCCGCGCGGGCTACACCTTC | CASGSSRAGYTF | many | NA | TRBV12-5 | 12 | TRBJ1-2
TGTGCCAGCAGTTTAGGGTACAGGGCTTCGGGCTCACCCCTCCACTTT | CASSLGYRASGSPLHF | NA | NA | TRBV12-3/TRBV12-4 | 16 | TRBJ1-6
TGTGCCAGCAGCTTCTCACAGGGGGCTCGCTACGAGCAGTACTTC | CASSFSQGARYEQYF | many | TRBD1 | TRBV7-3 | 15 | TRBJ2-7
TGCAGTGCTAGAGATTTGCAGAGCTCCTACAATGAGCAGTTCTTC | CSARDLQSSYNEQFF | NA | NA | TRBV20-1 | 15 | TRBJ2-1
TGTGCCAGTAGTGCCTTGGGACAGGGGACGCGATATAGCAATCAGCCCCAGCATTTT | CASSALGQGTRYSNQPQHF | NA | TRBD1 | TRBV19 | 19 | TRBJ1-5
TGTGCCAGTAGTATTCCACAGGGAGGGGCCAACGTCCTGACTTTC | CASSIPQGGANVLTF | NA | NA | TRBV19 | 15 | TRBJ2-6
TGCGCCAGCAGCCTCGGTGGGAAGTTTTACGAGCAGTACTTC | CASSLGGKFYEQYF | NA | NA | TRBV5-1 | 14 | TRBJ2-7
TGTGCCAGCAGCTTAGCCGCGGGGGGCGCGGGCAAAAACATTCAGTACTTC | CASSLAAGGAGKNIQYF | NA | TRBD2 | TRBV7-9 | 17 | TRBJ2-4
TGTGCCAGCAGTGAAATGGGGCTGGTTTCACCCCTCCACTTT | CASSEMGLVSPLHF | NA | NA | TRBV6-1 | 14 | TRBJ1-6
TGTGCCAGCAGACGAGCGGGGGGGCCTCCCGGGGAGCTGTTTTTT | CASRRAGGPPGELFF | many | TRBD2 | TRBV7-3 | 15 | TRBJ2-2
TGCAGTGCTAGAGATGGGGCTTCGGGGTGGGGCGGCTACACCTTC | CSARDGASGWGGYTF | NA | NA | TRBV20-1 | 15 | TRBJ1-2